The 30 T cell receptor beta chains listed next were all sequenced from one sample in a study of cytomegalovirus exposure and HLA in healthy donors (TCRdb year 2017). Library preparation was by the immunoSEQ multiplex PCR assay. TCRdb's version of the immuneACCESS table is confined to in-frame rearrangements and falls short of the full clone set. An unresolved V gene accounts for under half of the shortfall where checked; the remainder is of unknown origin. The sample table shows 250,000 to 350,000 clones, and 88% are seen once. Of the sample, about 0.86% falls within the top ten clones. The sample consisted of PBMCs. These TCRs come from a woman under 30 in good health and CMV-seronegative.

The chain employs TRBV27 and TRBJ2-5, with a possible D match to TRBD2 (5 bases). There are 14 residues in the CDR3. Germline values: CDR1 MNHEY, CDR2 SMNVEV (reference sequence). Between the trimmed V and J ends, which lost 8 bases and 3 bases, there was a span of 16 bases. CDR3 DNA: TGTGCCAGCGGAAAGACCCGGGGAAAAGAGACCCAGTACTTC. Translation: CASGKTRGKETQYF.

The genes are TRBV7-2 and TRBJ2-7; D is perhaps TRBD2 (6 bases). The CDR3 length is 13 residues. V was trimmed by 4 bases and J by 2 bases, leaving 9 bases between them. Germline V gene sequence: CDR1 SGHTA, CDR2 FQGNSA. CDR3 residues: CASSYGTPYEQYF. The CDR3 DNA is TGTGCCAGCAGCTATGGGACTCCCTACGAGCAGTACTTC.

The rearrangement links TRBV5-6 to TRBJ1-2; a possible D gene is TRBD1 (6 bases). Trimming stripped 4 bases from V and 8 bases from J, with 12 bases between. Germline CDR1 reads SGHDT; CDR2 reads YYEEEE. CDR3 length: 12 residues. The CDR3 sequence: CASSPRGGGYTF. In DNA, the CDR3 is TGTGCCAGCAGCCCCCGGGGGGGCGGCTACACCTTC.

The chain employs TRBV14 and TRBJ2-1; a possible D gene is TRBD2 (6 bases). Germline lookup yields CDR1 SGHDN and CDR2 FVKESK. The length of the CDR3 is 14 residues. Deletions cut 5 bases from V and 2 bases from J, with 10 bases between. The CDR3, as DNA: TGTGCCAGCAGCGAGGGGACTGCCTACAATGAGCAGTTCTTC. Translating gives CASSEGTAYNEQFF.

V usage is TRBV5-1 and J usage is TRBJ2-3; possibly TRBD2 for D (5 bases). Trimming removed 5 bases from V and 2 bases from J, with 9 bases in between. There are 13 residues in the CDR3. Germline lookup yields CDR1 SGHRS and CDR2 YFSETQ. The CDR3 loop is CASRERLTDTQYF. The CDR3 DNA reads TGCGCCAGCAGGGAGCGGCTCACAGATACGCAGTATTTT.

The DNA for the CDR3 is TGTGCCAGCAGCCTGGGACAGACCGTTAACTATGGCTACACCTTC. Translated, it gives CASSLGQTVNYGYTF. This sequence joins TRBV7-8 and TRBJ1-2, with 7 bases matching TRBD1. Germline-derived CDR1 and CDR2 are SGHVS and FQNEAQ. With V trimmed by 5 bases and J by 1 base, 7 bases remained unmatched. The CDR3 loop spans 15 amino acids. The full variable domain, completed using reference TRBV7-8 and TRBJ1-2, is GAGVSQSPRYKVAKRGQDVALRCDPISGHVSLFWYQQALGQGPEFLTYFQNEAQLDKSGLPSDRFFAERPEGSVSTLKIQRTQQEDSAVYLCASSLGQTVNYGYTFGSGTRLTVV.

The gene calls are TRBV27 and TRBJ2-5; D not resolved. V was clipped by 2 bases and J by 10 bases, with 8 bases between them. The CDR3 spans 11 residues. Germline CDR1 is MNHEY and CDR2 is SMNVEV (reference sequence). CDR3 DNA: TGTGCCAGCAGTTTACCCCCCAACCAGTACTTC. Protein product: CASSLPPNQYF.

This chain uses TRBV11-2 with TRBJ2-1; TRBD1 matches 7 bases. Germline lookup yields CDR1 SGHAT and CDR2 FQNNGV. This CDR3 is 15 amino acids long. With 3 bases clipped from V and 5 bases from J, the junction kept 7 bases outside the gene matches. In DNA form, the CDR3 reads TGTGCCAGCAGCTTCCGGACAGGAGATAACAATGAGCAGTTCTTC. Amino acids: CASSFRTGDNNEQFF.

The chain recombines TRBV28 with TRBJ1-1, with D unresolved. The CDR3 sequence is 12 residues long. In germline, CDR1 is MDHEN, CDR2 SYDVKM. V was shortened by 2 bases and J by 6 bases, with 7 bases between the two germline ends. The CDR3: CASSLNLPEAFF. The CDR3 DNA is TGTGCCAGCAGTTTAAATCTCCCTGAAGCTTTCTTT.

The rearrangement uses TRBV29-1 and TRBJ1-5; a weak D match, TRBD1 (6 bases). Germline-derived CDR1 and CDR2 are SQVTM and ANQGSEA. This CDR3 is 13 amino acids long. Deletions cut 7 bases from V and 2 bases from J, with 12 bases between. This CDR3 is CSAAGGGNQPQHF. CDR3 in DNA: TGCAGCGCCGCGGGGGGCGGCAATCAGCCCCAGCATTTT. The complete variable domain, with remaining parts taken from reference TRBV29-1 and TRBJ1-5, reads SAVISQKPSRDICQRGTSLTIQCQVDSQVTMMFWYRQQPGQSLTLIATANQGSEATYESGFVIDKFPISRPNLTFSTLTVSNMSPEDSSIYLCSAAGGGNQPQHFGDGTRLSIL.

This sequence joins TRBV5-6 and TRBJ2-7; possible D gene TRBD2, 5 bases. CDR1 is SGHDT and CDR2 is YYEEEE in the germline V gene. Trimming pared 1 base from V and 0 bases from J, leaving 8 bases between. This CDR3 has 14 residues. CDR3 in DNA: TGTGCCAGCAGCTTGCCGGGAACCTCCTACGAGCAGTACTTC. Amino acids: CASSLPGTSYEQYF.

This sequence joins TRBV13 and TRBJ2-1, with 13 bases matching TRBD2. This CDR3 comprises 16 residues. In germline, CDR1 is PRHDT, CDR2 FYEKMQ (reference sequence). J gave up 5 bases and V 5 bases, and 6 bases lay outside the gene matches. The CDR3 is CASSPTGTSGNNEQFF. DNA of the CDR3: TGTGCCAGCAGCCCGACCGGGACTAGCGGGAACAATGAGCAGTTCTTC.

In this sample, this clone turned up once. The chain uses TRBV6-5 and TRBJ2-7; D is perhaps TRBD1 (5 bases). The germline CDR1 and CDR2 sequences are MNHEY and SVGAGI. The V and J ends lost 6 bases and 3 bases respectively, with 18 bases between them. The CDR3 totals 15 residues. DNA of the CDR3: TGTGCCAGCAGGGACACTATTACCGCCAACTACGAGCAGTACTTC. Amino acid sequence: CASRDTITANYEQYF.

This chain links TRBV18 with TRBJ2-7; 13 bases agree with TRBD2. The CDR3 length is 16 residues. Germline V gene sequence: CDR1 KGHSH, CDR2 LQKENI. The trim removed 3 bases at V and 3 bases at J, leaving 5 bases unmatched. CDR3 bases: TGTGCCAGCTCACCGATTGGGACTAGCGGGAACTACGAGCAGTACTTC. This codes for CASSPIGTSGNYEQYF. The variable domain in full, with the rest retrieved from reference TRBV18 and TRBJ2-7, is NAGVMQNPRHLVRRRGQEARLRCSPMKGHSHVYWYRQLPEEGLKFMVYLQKENIIDESGMPKERFSAEFPKEGPSILRIQQVVRGDSAAYFCASSPIGTSGNYEQYFGPGTRLTVT.

The rearrangement links TRBV10-1 to TRBJ2-7; 8 nucleotides match TRBD1. The CDR3 consists of 15 residues. The junction had 5 bases not matched to a gene; V was cut back by 2 bases and J by 2 bases. Germline CDR1 reads WNHNN; CDR2 reads SYGVQD (reference sequence). The CDR3 DNA follows: TGCGCCAGCAGTGAGGGACAGGGATTTCCCTACGAGCAGTACTTC. It codes for CASSEGQGFPYEQYF.

The chain employs TRBV29-1 and TRBJ1-1; perhaps TRBD1 as D (6 bases). The germline gives CDR1 SQVTM, CDR2 ANQGSEA. The V and J ends lost 4 bases and 3 bases respectively, with 18 bases between them. The CDR3 runs to 15 residues. CDR3 in amino acids: CSVGGNRAGHTEAFF. The CDR3 DNA sequence: TGCAGCGTTGGGGGAAACAGGGCAGGTCACACTGAAGCTTTCTTT.

This clone was recorded only once. The junction differs from germline at one of its ends, possibly a read error. The chain uses TRBV4-1 and TRBJ2-3; possible D gene TRBD2, 5 bases. Germline lookup yields CDR1 MGHRA and CDR2 YSYEKL. CDR3 length: 22 residues. CDR3 region: CASRQAVARSNANLVSTDTQYF. DNA of the CDR3: TGCGCCAGCAGGCAAGCGGTTGCTCGGTCCAACGCCAACCTTGTAAGCACAGATACGCAGTATTTT.

This sequence joins TRBV4-3 and TRBJ2-2; 8 positions agree with TRBD2. J was trimmed by 1 base and V by 4 bases; bases with no gene match: 8. This CDR3 is built from 17 residues. Germline V gene data show CDR1 as LGHNA and CDR2 as YSLEER. CDR3 sequence reads: CASSRGLLAENTGELFF. DNA of the CDR3: TGCGCCAGCAGCCGAGGGTTACTAGCGGAGAACACCGGGGAGCTGTTTTTT.

V is TRBV10-3 and J is TRBJ2-5; TRBD1 agrees at 8 bases. Unmatched junction bases numbered 5, after V lost 2 bases and J lost 3 bases. The CDR3 has 15 amino acids. Germline values: CDR1 ENHRY, CDR2 SYGVKD. CDR3 sequence: CAISEGDRTKETQYF. CDR3 DNA: TGTGCCATCAGTGAGGGGGACAGGACTAAAGAGACCCAGTACTTC.

The rearrangement joins TRBV9 to TRBJ2-1; 9 nucleotides line up with TRBD2. The germline CDR1 and CDR2 sequences are SGDLS and YYNGEE. V trimming: 3 bases; J trimming: 6 bases; junction bases outside the gene matches: 4. The CDR3 runs to 14 residues. The chain's CDR3 is CASSASGIANEQFF. DNA for the CDR3: TGTGCCAGCAGCGCTAGCGGGATCGCCAATGAGCAGTTCTTC.

This clone was observed a single time. The gene calls are TRBV6-1 and TRBJ2-2; 9 bases map to TRBD1. Trimming cost V 0 bases and J 7 bases; bases outside gene matches: 12. Per germline, CDR1 MNHNS and CDR2 SASEGT. The length of the CDR3 is 18 residues. The CDR3 loop is CASSEAVTGTGMFGELFF. For the CDR3, the DNA is TGTGCCAGCAGTGAAGCGGTTACCGGGACAGGGATGTTCGGGGAGCTGTTTTTT.

The chain employs TRBV7-6 and TRBJ2-3, with 7 bases lining up with TRBD2. The CDR3 sequence is 13 residues long. V lost 8 bases and J lost 4; bases outside the gene matches: 6. Looked up from germline, CDR1 is SGHVS and CDR2 is FNYEAQ. The CDR3 bases are TGTGCCAGCTCCGGCGGGAGTTCAGATACGCAGTATTTT. This codes for CASSGGSSDTQYF. The variable domain in full, completed from reference TRBV7-6 and TRBJ2-3, reads GAGVSQSPRYKVTKRGQDVALRCDPISGHVSLYWYRQALGQGPEFLTYFNYEAQQDKSGLPNDRFSAERPEGSISTLTIQRTEQRDSAMYRCASSGGSSDTQYFGPGTRLTVL.

This chain connects TRBV18 to TRBJ1-1; 7 bases are shared with TRBD1. The CDR3 length is 15 residues. CDR1 is KGHSH and CDR2 is LQKENI in the germline V gene. With V trimmed by 3 bases and J by 0 bases, 4 bases remained unmatched. CDR3 region: CASSPLGQMNTEAFF. CDR3 DNA: TGTGCCAGCTCACCCCTGGGACAGATGAACACTGAAGCTTTCTTT.

The chain carries TRBV6-5 and TRBJ1-1, with D possibly being TRBD1 (5 bases). V was cut by 7 bases and J by 1 base, with 10 bases left in between. Germline CDR1 MNHEY, CDR2 SVGAGI. This CDR3 has 13 residues. CDR3 amino acids: CASTPGGNTEAFF. The CDR3 DNA reads as TGTGCCAGCACCCCGGGGGGGAACACTGAAGCTTTCTTT.

V usage is TRBV5-4 and J usage is TRBJ1-1, with D possibly being TRBD1 (5 bases). From germline, CDR1 is SGHNT and CDR2 YYREEE (reference sequence). The CDR3 sequence is 13 residues long. Between the trimmed V and J ends, which lost 3 bases and 1 base, there was a span of 7 bases. CDR3 DNA: TGTGCCAGCAGCTACGACAGGAACACTGAAGCTTTCTTT. Protein product: CASSYDRNTEAFF.

The chain combines TRBV2 with TRBJ2-3; 14 nucleotides line up with TRBD2. V trimming: 6 bases; J trimming: 3 bases; junction bases outside the gene matches: 5. The V gene's germline CDR1 is SNHLY and CDR2 FYNNEI. The CDR3 has 16 amino acids. CDR3 sequence (DNA): TGTGCCAGCAGCGGGACTAGCGGGAGTAGTACAGATACGCAGTATTTT. Encoded protein: CASSGTSGSSTDTQYF. Looking up the rest from reference TRBV2 and TRBJ2-3 gives the full variable domain: EPEVTQTPSHQVTQMGQEVILRCVPISNHLYFYWYRQILGQKVEFLVSFYNNEISEKSEIFDDQFSVERPDGSNFTLKIRSTKLEDSAMYFCASSGTSGSSTDTQYFGPGTRLTVL.

The rearrangement uses TRBV27 and TRBJ2-7; TRBD2 matches 10 bases. The V gene's germline CDR1 is MNHEY and CDR2 SMNVEV (reference sequence). Trimming at V came to 2 bases and at J to 5 bases, leaving 15 bases not matched to a gene. The CDR3 runs 18 residues. The DNA for the CDR3 is TGTGCCAGCAGTTTACAGAGGATTGGAGCGGGAGGGCCTCACGAGCAGTACTTC. Translated: CASSLQRIGAGGPHEQYF.

The chain's CDR3 is CRGQRTIYF. The CDR3 DNA sequence: TGCAGAGGACAAAGGACCATATATTTT. This chain joins TRBV20-1 and TRBJ1-3, with a tentative D call TRBD1 (5 bases). The CDR3 covers 9 residues. The V gene's germline CDR1 is DFQATT and CDR2 SNEGSKA (reference sequence).

The J gene is TRBJ1-2, the V gene TRBV19, with a tentative D call TRBD1 (5 bases). In germline, CDR1 is LNHDA, CDR2 SQIVND (reference sequence). This CDR3 is 16 amino acids long. V lost 8 bases and J 5 bases, leaving 24 bases between the germline ends. CDR3 protein: CASAPVGRAPIYGYTF. In nucleotides, the CDR3 is TGTGCCAGTGCCCCCGTCGGCAGGGCGCCGATTTATGGCTACACCTTC.

This clone was observed once. V gene TRBV6-4 combines with J gene TRBJ2-1, with D possibly matching TRBD2 (7 bases). Trimming left V 8 bases short and J 4 bases short, with 21 bases between. There are 16 residues in the CDR3. Germline assignment: CDR1 MRHNA and CDR2 SNTAGT. The CDR3 sequence is CASSLGGPGVYNEQFF. CDR3 DNA sequence: TGTGCCAGCTCATTGGGGGGGCCAGGGGTATACAATGAGCAGTTCTTC.